This T cell receptor beta chain was found in a study of T cells in Graves' hyperthyroidism and ophthalmopathy. Background on the study: Peripheral blood was taken when the disease was first diagnosed, before any treatment began. The study's findings and limits: In blood, most of the thyroid clonotypes expanded above 0.001 were also present.

The CDR3 regions of TCR beta were amplified from RNA transcripts. HTBI primers were used for first-round RT-PCR of the TCR CDR3. MiXCR, applied by TCRdb to the multiplex PCR reads, yields one record per CDR3 protein. The table has about 290,000 distinct CDR3 sequences, approximately 15% seen once; the top ten hold just over 55%. A patient was excluded if there was uncontrolled infection, other autoimmune disease, pregnancy or lactation. Each diagnosis drew on symptoms, thyroxine, TRAb, thyroid ultrasound and orbital computed tomography findings. This clonotype was picked up many times. No antigen is known for it. The sample consisted of blood. This clonotype originated in a woman aged 60 to 75 with Graves' ophthalmopathy.

This CDR3 is CASTGSTSGNTIYF. The CDR3 nucleotides read TGTGCCAGCACGGGCAGCACCTCTGGAAACACCATATATTTT. The V call is TRBV2, the J call TRBJ1-3; D call uncertain. Germline CDR1 reads SNHLY; CDR2 reads FYNNEI. Trimming took 7 bases from V and 0 from J, leaving 10 bases between them. This CDR3 is built from 14 residues.